The TCR beta chain under discussion was sequenced for a study of OX40 agonist ivuxolimab in advanced cancers. Describing the broader study: Ivuxolimab was an agonistic, fully human IgG2 monoclonal antibody directed against OX40 (CD134), a costimulatory receptor. In the dose-escalation cohort, approximately 80% of patients were male, and the mean age was around 60 years with a range of about 20 to 80. Patients were allowed to have had prior anti-PD-1, anti-PD-L1 or anti-CTLA-4 therapy, and around two fifths of the dose-escalation patients had been treated with checkpoint inhibitors. Intravenous ivuxolimab was administered to patients every 2 weeks at six dose levels: 0.01, 0.1, 0.3, 1.5, 3 and 10 mg/kg. Peripheral TCRbeta sequencing aimed to test whether ivuxolimab altered TCR sequence diversity and caused clonal T-cell expansion. Partial responses occurred in three dose-escalation patients: two with cutaneous melanoma and one with hepatocellular carcinoma. Of the roughly 51 patients in dose escalation, about 20 had hepatocellular carcinoma, around 15 had melanoma, 9 had renal cell carcinoma and 9 had head and neck cancer. The monotherapy dose-escalation portion (N = 52 patients) of the phase I ivuxolimab trial is reported in the paper.

Trimming costs V 9 bases and J 0 bases, and their ends lie 12 bases apart. Reading the germline V gene (reference sequence) gives CDR1 SEHNR and CDR2 FQNEAQ. The CDR3 starts with the cysteine, ends with the phenylalanine, and has 13 residues. The only DNA kept is the CDR3, 39 bases in frame from the first base. This clone has just a few counts. Its antigen is still unknown. No much larger clone is present one base from it, and per-base qualities are unavailable. Results the study describes overall, beyond this receptor: In the 0.1-3.0 mg/kg groups, partial responders were among the patients with the lowest normalized peripheral clonal expansion, particularly in CD8+ T cells. At doses of 0.1 to 3.0 mg/kg, clonal expansion of both CD4+ and CD8+ blood T cells was observed from baseline to week 6. Low levels of normalized T-cell clonal expansion were also shown by some nonresponding patients. After ivuxolimab, more expanded clones were found on average in CD8+ T cells than in CD4+ T cells. Which antigens the clonally expanded peripheral T cells were specific for was not determined.

The trial excluded patients who had a history of autoimmune disease or who were on systemic immunosuppression. Peripheral blood for TCR sequencing was collected from all dose cohorts at baseline, on cycle 4 day 1, and on cycle 7 day 1. Samples came from an open-label, multicenter, first-in-human phase I dose-escalation trial of ivuxolimab. Adults with locally advanced or metastatic melanoma, renal cell carcinoma, hepatocellular carcinoma or head and neck squamous cell carcinoma were enrolled in the trial. Before TCR sequencing, CD4+ T cells and CD8+ T cells from peripheral blood were sorted into separate populations. For sequencing of the TCRbeta CDR3 region, genomic DNA was extracted from the sorted cells. TCRbeta CDR3 regions were sequenced using the immunoSEQ Assay. TCRdb holds this immuneACCESS table with in-frame rearrangements only. Some clones are missing; in checked studies, unresolved V genes explain under half, and the rest has no known cause. The sample data list roughly 61,000 clones, and approximately 78% of these were observed just once. Jointly, the top ten make up roughly 0.68% of the sample.

The chain employs TRBV7-9 and TRBJ2-7; a tentative D call is TRBD1 (5 bases match). The sequence was collected from an adult with an advanced solid tumor such as melanoma, head and neck, liver or kidney cancer. The material was CD4+ or CD8+ T cells sorted from blood, obtained in a trial of the OX40 agonist ivuxolimab. The encoded CDR3 is CASTGRSSYEQYF. The sequenced DNA is TGTGCCAGTACAGGCCGAAGCTCCTACGAGCAGTACTTC.